A selection of T cell receptor beta chains follows, all from one sample in a study of cytomegalovirus exposure and HLA in healthy donors. Libraries were prepared by immunoSEQ multiplex PCR; TCRdb keeps only in-frame clonotypes and omits some of them. The table counts 60,000 to 90,000 clones; roughly 5% lies in the top ten. Sequencing used PBMCs. These receptors all come from a woman between 40 and 55 years old in good health and CMV-seropositive. The CDR3 runs from the conserved cysteine through the conserved F or W. Fields, in order: CDR3 DNA, CDR3 protein, V gene, D gene, J gene. D genes are given only for firm matches.

CDR3 DNA: TGTGCCAGCTCACCATTGGGACAGAACTATGGCTACACCTTC
CDR3 protein: CASSPLGQNYGYTF
V gene: TRBV18
D gene: TRBD1
J gene: TRBJ1-2

CDR3 DNA: TGTGCCAGCAGCCGACATGGGGCAGAGGTGCGCTTTAGGGCTTTCTTT
CDR3 protein: CASSRHGAEVRFRAFF
V gene: TRBV5-4
D gene: -
J gene: TRBJ1-1

CDR3 DNA: TGTGCCTCCGGGACTAGGAGCTCCTACGAGCAGTACTTC
CDR3 protein: CASGTRSSYEQYF
V gene: TRBV15
D gene: TRBD2
J gene: TRBJ2-7

CDR3 DNA: TGTGCCAGCAGTGTACAGGGGGAAGAGACCCAGTACTTC
CDR3 protein: CASSVQGEETQYF
V gene: TRBV2
D gene: TRBD1
J gene: TRBJ2-5

CDR3 DNA: TGCCGCGTTAACCAGGGGGTCATAGATACGCAGTATTTT
CDR3 protein: CRVNQGVIDTQYF
V gene: TRBV29-1
D gene: TRBD1
J gene: TRBJ2-3

CDR3 DNA: TGTGCCAGCAGTAGGGCGACAGCGAACACTGAAGCTTTCTTT
CDR3 protein: CASSRATANTEAFF
V gene: TRBV6-5
D gene: -
J gene: TRBJ1-1

CDR3 DNA: TGTGCCAGCTCCCCGACAGGGGAGGGAGAGACCCAGTACTTC
CDR3 protein: CASSPTGEGETQYF
V gene: TRBV18
D gene: -
J gene: TRBJ2-5

CDR3 DNA: TGTGCTAGCAGCTTTGGAAGCGGGGAATATCATGAGCAGTTCTTC
CDR3 protein: CASSFGSGEYHEQFF
V gene: TRBV7-6
D gene: TRBD2
J gene: TRBJ2-1

CDR3 DNA: TGTGCCAGCAGTTACCGGGGAGGAACTGAAAAACTGTTTTTT
CDR3 protein: CASSYRGGTEKLFF
V gene: TRBV6-6
D gene: -
J gene: TRBJ1-4

CDR3 DNA: TGTGCCAGCAGCCCAGAGAGAGCGGGGGACGGAACAGATACGCAGTATTTT
CDR3 protein: CASSPERAGDGTDTQYF
V gene: TRBV4-2
D gene: TRBD2
J gene: TRBJ2-3

CDR3 DNA: TGTGCCAGCAGCTTATGGGCAGGGGGAGCCGGGGAGCTGTTTTTT
CDR3 protein: CASSLWAGGAGELFF
V gene: TRBV11-2
D gene: TRBD1
J gene: TRBJ2-2

CDR3 DNA: TGCGCCAGCAGCACCCTAGCGGGAGAGCATGAGACCCAGTACTTC
CDR3 protein: CASSTLAGEHETQYF
V gene: TRBV4-1
D gene: TRBD2
J gene: TRBJ2-5

CDR3 DNA: TGCGCCAGCAGGGACAGGGGGCCTGGAAACACCATATATTTT
CDR3 protein: CASRDRGPGNTIYF
V gene: TRBV5-1
D gene: TRBD1
J gene: TRBJ1-3

CDR3 DNA: TGTGCCAGTAGGAGGGACAGGGGTAACTATGGCTACACCTTC
CDR3 protein: CASRRDRGNYGYTF
V gene: TRBV19
D gene: TRBD1
J gene: TRBJ1-2

CDR3 DNA: TGTGCCAGTAGGTCTACCGGGACAGGGTACAATGAGCAGTTCTTC
CDR3 protein: CASRSTGTGYNEQFF
V gene: TRBV19
D gene: TRBD1
J gene: TRBJ2-1